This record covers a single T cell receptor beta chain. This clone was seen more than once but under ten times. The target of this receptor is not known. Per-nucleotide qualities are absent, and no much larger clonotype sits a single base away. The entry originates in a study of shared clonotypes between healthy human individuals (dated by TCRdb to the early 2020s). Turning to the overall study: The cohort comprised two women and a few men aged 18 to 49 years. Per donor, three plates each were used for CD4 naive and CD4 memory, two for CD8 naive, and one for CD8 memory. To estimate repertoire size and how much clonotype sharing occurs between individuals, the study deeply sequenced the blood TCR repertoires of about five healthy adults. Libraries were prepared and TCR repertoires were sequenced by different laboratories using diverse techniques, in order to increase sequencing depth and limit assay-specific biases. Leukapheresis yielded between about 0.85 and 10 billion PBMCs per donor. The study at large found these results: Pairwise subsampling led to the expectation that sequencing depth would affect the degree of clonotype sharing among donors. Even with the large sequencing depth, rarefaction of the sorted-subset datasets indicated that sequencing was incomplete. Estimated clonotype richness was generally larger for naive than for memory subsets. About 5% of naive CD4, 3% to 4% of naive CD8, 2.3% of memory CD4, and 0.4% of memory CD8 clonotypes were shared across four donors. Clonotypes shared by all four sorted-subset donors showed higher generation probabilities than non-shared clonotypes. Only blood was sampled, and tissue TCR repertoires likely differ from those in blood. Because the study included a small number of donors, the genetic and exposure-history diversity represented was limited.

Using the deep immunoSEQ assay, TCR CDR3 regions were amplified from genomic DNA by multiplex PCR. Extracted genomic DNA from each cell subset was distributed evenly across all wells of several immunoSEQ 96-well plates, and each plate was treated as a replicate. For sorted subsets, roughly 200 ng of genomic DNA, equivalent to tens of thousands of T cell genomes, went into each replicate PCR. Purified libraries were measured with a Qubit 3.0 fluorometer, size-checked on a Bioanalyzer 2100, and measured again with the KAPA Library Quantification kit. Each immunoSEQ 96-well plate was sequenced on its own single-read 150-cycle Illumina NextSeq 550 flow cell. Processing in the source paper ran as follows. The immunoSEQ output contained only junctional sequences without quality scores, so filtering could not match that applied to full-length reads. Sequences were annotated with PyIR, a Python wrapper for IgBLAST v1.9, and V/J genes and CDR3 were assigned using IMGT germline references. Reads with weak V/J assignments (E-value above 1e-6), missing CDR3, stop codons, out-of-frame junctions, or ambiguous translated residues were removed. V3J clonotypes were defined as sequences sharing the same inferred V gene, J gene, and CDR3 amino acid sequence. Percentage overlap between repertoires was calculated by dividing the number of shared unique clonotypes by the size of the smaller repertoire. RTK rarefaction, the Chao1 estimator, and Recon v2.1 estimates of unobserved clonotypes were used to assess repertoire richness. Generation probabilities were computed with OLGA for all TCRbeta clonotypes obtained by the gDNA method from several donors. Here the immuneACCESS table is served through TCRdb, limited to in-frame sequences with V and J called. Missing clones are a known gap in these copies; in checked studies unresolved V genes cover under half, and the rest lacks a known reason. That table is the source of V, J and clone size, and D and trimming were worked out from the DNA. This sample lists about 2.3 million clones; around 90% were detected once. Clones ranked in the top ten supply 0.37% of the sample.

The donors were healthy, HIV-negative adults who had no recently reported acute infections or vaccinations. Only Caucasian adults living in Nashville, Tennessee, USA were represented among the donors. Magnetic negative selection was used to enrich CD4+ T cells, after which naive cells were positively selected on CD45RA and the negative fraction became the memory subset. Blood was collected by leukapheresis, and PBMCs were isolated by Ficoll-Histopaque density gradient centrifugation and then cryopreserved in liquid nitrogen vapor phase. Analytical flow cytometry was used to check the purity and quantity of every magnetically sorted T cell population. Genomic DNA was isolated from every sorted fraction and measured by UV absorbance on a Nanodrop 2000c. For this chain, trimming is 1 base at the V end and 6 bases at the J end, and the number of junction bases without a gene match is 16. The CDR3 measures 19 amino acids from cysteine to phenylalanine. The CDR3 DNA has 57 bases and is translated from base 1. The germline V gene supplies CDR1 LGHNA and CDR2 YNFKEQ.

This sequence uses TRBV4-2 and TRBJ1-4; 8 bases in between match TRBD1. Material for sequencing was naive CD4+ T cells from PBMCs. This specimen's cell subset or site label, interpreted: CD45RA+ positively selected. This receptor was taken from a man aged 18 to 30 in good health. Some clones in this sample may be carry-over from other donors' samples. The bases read TGTGCCAGCAGCCAAGGTTTTAAGGGACAGGCTATCTTTTATGAAAAACTGTTTTTT. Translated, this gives CASSQGFKGQAIFYEKLFF.